This note documents a single TCR beta chain sequence. This clone may be a read error of a much larger clone one base away. No conserved phenylalanine or tryptophan is present at the end of the CDR3, so a read error is the likely explanation. Trimming took 7 bases from V and 5 from J, leaving 15 bases between them. CDR1 SNHLY and CDR2 FYNNEI come from the germline V gene. CDR3 length: 14 residues. The sample originates from a study of regulatory T cells in long-lasting Graves disease. Arm-PCR of CDR3 regions with iRepertoire HTBI primers generated TCR beta libraries. TCRdb independently ran MiXCR on the multiplex PCR reads; one entry per CDR3 protein. Among approximately 440,000 distinct CDR3 sequences, around 15% were seen once, and the ten largest hold 12%. Time point described: newly diagnosed GD, antithyroid drugs for less than 3 months. PBMC RNA served as the TCR library source. Another study also made use of these data, one on T cells in Graves' hyperthyroidism and ophthalmopathy. That study reports: Diagnoses were established using clinical symptoms, serum thyroxine and TRAb, thyroid ultrasound and orbital computed tomography. A first-round RT-PCR of the TCR CDR3 used the HTBI primer set.

Sample: peripheral blood mononuclear cells (PBMCs), taken at new diagnosis, from a patient treated with antithyroid drugs. The gene calls are TRBV2 and TRBJ2-1; no reliable D call. The sequence was obtained from a man aged 35 to 55 with Graves disease. CDR3 protein: CASKWSTYDNEQFS. In nucleotides, the CDR3 is TGTGCCAGCAAATGGAGCACTTACGACAATGAGCAGTTCTCC.